This TCR beta chain was retrieved from a study of technical replicates of blood from a handful of donors. The CDR3 is 13 residues long. Per germline, CDR1 KGHSH and CDR2 LQKENI. V lost 3 bases and J 4 bases, leaving 9 bases between the germline ends. The repertoire was sequenced with immunoSEQ multiplex PCR; TCRdb's copy has only in-frame clones and lacks some. Of 65,000 to 95,000 clones in the sample, around 97% were seen once. In its sample, this clone was seen once. This sequence joins TRBV18 and TRBJ1-1, with D maybe TRBD1 (5 bases). This TCR was recovered from a human donor in good health. The sequencing input was T cells isolated from PBMCs. The CDR3 protein is CASSPRQSTEAFF. The CDR3 DNA reads as TGTGCCAGCTCACCGCGACAGAGCACTGAAGCTTTCTTT.